This T cell receptor beta chain was documented in a study of shared clonotypes between healthy human individuals. When replicate PCRs were run on sorted subsets, they used about 200 ng DNA, 30,000 to 35,000 T cell genomes. Some clones are missing from TCRdb's copy, which holds only in-frame ones; the method was immunoSEQ multiplex PCR. This sample has around 2.5 million clones, with 90% to 95% found just once. V was clipped by 3 bases and J by 5 bases; unmatched bases: 13. Germline V gene data show CDR1 as SGHAT and CDR2 as FQNNGV. The CDR3 contains 17 residues. Details on this clone: Its antigen remains unknown.

Study results and limitations: Compared with clonotypes that all four donors shared, non-shared clonotypes had lower generation probabilities. In a few donors, around 4.8% of naive CD4 clonotypes appeared in common.

This TCR was sampled from a man aged 18-30 years in good health. Some clones in this sample may be carry-over from other donors' samples. The chain recombines TRBV11-2 with TRBJ2-5; 9 positions match TRBD2. The sequencing input was naive CD4+ T cells from PBMCs. The subset here: CD45RA+ positively selected. The CDR3 bases are TGTGCCAGCAGCTTGGGCCTAGCGGGAACGGATTGGGAGACCCAGTACTTC. This gives the protein CASSLGLAGTDWETQYF.